This TCR beta chain is drawn from a study of T cells after yellow fever vaccination. TCRdb called the 5' RACE reads again in MiXCR, with one record for every CDR3 protein. Of around 400,000 distinct CDR3 sequences in the sample, 11% are singletons; the top ten hold about 17%. This clonotype was seen a few times. The antigen is unknown. Study-wide points: The CD4 compartment and the CD8 compartment contained a small share of clonotypes in common. Boosting was followed by the reappearance of most primary-vaccination clones (just under 98% CD4, 85% to 90% CD8). FACS-sorted repertoires could contain abundant clonotypes contaminating from the bulk population.

The germline gives CDR1 MNHNS, CDR2 SASEGT. The J segment lost 3 bases and the V segment lost 6 bases, leaving 11 bases of the junction unmatched. The CDR3 sequence is 15 residues long. This clonotype was sampled from a man younger than 30 who received the YFV17D yellow fever vaccine. The sample was PBMCs, taken on the day of the first yellow fever vaccination. The rearrangement joins TRBV6-1 to TRBJ2-7, with 7 bases fitting TRBD1. The CDR3 bases are TGTGCCAGCAGCCCATCGGCAGGGGGTCTCTACGAGCAGTACTTC. This encodes CASSPSAGGLYEQYF.